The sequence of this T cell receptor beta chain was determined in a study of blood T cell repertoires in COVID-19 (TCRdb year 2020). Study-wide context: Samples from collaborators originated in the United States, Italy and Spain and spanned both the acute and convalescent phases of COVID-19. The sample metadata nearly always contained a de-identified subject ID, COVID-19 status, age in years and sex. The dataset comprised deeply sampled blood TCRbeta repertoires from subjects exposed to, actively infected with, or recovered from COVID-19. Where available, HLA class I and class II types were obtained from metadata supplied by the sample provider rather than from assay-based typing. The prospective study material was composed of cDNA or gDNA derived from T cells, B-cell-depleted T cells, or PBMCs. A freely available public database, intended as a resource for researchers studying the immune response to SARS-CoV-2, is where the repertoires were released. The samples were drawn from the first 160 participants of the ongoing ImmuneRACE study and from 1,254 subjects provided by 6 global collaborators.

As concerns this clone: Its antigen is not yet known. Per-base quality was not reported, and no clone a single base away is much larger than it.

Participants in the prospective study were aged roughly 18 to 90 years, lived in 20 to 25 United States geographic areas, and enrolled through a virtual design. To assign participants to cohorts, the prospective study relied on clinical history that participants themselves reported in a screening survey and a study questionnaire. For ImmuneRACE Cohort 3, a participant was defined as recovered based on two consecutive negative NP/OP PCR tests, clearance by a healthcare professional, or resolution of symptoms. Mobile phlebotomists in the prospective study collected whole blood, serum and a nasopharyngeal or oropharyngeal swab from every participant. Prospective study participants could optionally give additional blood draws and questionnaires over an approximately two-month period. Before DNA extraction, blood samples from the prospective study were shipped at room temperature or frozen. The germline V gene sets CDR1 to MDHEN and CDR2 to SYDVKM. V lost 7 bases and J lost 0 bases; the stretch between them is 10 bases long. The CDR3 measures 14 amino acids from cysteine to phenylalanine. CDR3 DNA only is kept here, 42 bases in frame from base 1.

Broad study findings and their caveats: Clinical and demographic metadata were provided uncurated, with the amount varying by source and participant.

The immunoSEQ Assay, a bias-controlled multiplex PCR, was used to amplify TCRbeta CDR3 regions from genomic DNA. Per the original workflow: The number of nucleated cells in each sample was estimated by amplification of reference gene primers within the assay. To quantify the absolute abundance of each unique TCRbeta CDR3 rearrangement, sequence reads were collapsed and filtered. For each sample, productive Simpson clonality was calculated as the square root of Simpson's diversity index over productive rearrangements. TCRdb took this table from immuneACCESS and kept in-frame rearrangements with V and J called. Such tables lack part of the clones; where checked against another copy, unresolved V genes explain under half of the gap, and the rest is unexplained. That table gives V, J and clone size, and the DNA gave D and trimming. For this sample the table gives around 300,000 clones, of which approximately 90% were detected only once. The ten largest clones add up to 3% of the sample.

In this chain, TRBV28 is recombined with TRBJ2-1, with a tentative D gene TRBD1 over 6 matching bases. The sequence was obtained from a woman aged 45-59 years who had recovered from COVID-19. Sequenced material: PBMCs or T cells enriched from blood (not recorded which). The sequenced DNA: TGTGCCAGCACTCCACAGGGCTCCTACAATGAGCAGTTCTTC. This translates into CASTPQGSYNEQFF.